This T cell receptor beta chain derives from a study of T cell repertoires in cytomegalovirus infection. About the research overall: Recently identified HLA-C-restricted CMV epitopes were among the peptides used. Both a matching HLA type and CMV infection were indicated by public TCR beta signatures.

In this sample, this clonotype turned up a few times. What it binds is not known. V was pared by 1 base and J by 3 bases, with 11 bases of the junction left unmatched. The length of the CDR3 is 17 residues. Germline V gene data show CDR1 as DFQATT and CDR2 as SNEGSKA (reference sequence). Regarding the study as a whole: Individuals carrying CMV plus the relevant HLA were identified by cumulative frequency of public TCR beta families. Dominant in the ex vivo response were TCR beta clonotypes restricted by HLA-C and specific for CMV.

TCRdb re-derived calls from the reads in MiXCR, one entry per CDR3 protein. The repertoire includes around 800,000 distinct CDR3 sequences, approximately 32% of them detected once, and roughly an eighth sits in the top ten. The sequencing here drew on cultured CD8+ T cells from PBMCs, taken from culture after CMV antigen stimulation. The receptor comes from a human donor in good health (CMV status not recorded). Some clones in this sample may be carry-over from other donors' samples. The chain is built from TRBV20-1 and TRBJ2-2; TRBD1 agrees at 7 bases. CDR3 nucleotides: TGCAGTGCTAGAGTTTGGTCCCGACAGGGAGACACCGGGGAGCTGTTTTTT. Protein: CSARVWSRQGDTGELFF.